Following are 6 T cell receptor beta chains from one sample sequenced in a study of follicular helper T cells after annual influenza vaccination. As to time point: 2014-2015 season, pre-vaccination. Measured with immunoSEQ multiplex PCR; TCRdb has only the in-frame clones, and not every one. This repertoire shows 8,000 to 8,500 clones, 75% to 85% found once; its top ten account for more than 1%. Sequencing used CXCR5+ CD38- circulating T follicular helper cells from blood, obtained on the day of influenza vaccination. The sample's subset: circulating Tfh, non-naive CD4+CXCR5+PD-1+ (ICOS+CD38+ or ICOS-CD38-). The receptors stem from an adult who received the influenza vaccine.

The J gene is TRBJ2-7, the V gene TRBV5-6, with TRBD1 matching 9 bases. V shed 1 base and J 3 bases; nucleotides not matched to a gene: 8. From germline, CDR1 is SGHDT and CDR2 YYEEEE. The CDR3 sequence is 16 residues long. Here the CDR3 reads CASSLLSGQGFYEQYF. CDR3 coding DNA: TGTGCCAGCAGCTTGCTGTCGGGACAGGGTTTCTACGAGCAGTACTTC.

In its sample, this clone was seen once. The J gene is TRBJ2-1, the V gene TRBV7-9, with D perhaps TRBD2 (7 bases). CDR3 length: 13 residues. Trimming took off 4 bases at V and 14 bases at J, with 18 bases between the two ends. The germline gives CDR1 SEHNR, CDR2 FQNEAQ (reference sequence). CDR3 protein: CASSSPIRGGEFF. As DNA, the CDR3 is TGTGCCAGCAGCTCCCCTATAAGGGGGGGTGAGTTCTTC.

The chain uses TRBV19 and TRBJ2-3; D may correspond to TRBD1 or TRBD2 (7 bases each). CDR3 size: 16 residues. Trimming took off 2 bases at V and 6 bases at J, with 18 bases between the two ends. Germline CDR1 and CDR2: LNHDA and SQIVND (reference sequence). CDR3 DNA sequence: TGTGCCAGTAGTATATCACAGGGGCCGGGGGGTGATACGCAGTATTTT. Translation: CASSISQGPGGDTQYF.

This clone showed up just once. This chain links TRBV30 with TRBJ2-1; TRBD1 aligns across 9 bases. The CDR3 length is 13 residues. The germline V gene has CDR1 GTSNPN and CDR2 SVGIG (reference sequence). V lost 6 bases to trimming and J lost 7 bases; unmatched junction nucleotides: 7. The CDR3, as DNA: TGTGCCTGCCGGCGGACAGGGGTTAATGAGCAGTTCTTC. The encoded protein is CACRRTGVNEQFF.

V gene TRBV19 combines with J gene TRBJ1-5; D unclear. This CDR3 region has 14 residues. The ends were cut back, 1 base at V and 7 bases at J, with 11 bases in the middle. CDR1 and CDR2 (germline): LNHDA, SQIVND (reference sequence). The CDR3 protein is CASSIASVGQPQHF. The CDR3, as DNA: TGTGCCAGTAGTATAGCATCGGTGGGCCAGCCCCAGCATTTT. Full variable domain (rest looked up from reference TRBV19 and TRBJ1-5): DGGITQSPKYLFRKEGQNVTLSCEQNLNHDAMYWYRQDPGQGLRLIYYSQIVNDFQKGDIAEGYSVSREKKESFPLTVTSAQKNPTAFYLCASSIASVGQPQHFGDGTRLSIL.

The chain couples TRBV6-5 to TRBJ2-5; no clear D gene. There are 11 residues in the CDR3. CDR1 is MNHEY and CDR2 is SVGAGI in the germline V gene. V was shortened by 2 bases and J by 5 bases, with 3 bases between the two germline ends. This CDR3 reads CASSYGETQYF. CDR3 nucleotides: TGTGCCAGCAGTTACGGGGAGACCCAGTACTTC.